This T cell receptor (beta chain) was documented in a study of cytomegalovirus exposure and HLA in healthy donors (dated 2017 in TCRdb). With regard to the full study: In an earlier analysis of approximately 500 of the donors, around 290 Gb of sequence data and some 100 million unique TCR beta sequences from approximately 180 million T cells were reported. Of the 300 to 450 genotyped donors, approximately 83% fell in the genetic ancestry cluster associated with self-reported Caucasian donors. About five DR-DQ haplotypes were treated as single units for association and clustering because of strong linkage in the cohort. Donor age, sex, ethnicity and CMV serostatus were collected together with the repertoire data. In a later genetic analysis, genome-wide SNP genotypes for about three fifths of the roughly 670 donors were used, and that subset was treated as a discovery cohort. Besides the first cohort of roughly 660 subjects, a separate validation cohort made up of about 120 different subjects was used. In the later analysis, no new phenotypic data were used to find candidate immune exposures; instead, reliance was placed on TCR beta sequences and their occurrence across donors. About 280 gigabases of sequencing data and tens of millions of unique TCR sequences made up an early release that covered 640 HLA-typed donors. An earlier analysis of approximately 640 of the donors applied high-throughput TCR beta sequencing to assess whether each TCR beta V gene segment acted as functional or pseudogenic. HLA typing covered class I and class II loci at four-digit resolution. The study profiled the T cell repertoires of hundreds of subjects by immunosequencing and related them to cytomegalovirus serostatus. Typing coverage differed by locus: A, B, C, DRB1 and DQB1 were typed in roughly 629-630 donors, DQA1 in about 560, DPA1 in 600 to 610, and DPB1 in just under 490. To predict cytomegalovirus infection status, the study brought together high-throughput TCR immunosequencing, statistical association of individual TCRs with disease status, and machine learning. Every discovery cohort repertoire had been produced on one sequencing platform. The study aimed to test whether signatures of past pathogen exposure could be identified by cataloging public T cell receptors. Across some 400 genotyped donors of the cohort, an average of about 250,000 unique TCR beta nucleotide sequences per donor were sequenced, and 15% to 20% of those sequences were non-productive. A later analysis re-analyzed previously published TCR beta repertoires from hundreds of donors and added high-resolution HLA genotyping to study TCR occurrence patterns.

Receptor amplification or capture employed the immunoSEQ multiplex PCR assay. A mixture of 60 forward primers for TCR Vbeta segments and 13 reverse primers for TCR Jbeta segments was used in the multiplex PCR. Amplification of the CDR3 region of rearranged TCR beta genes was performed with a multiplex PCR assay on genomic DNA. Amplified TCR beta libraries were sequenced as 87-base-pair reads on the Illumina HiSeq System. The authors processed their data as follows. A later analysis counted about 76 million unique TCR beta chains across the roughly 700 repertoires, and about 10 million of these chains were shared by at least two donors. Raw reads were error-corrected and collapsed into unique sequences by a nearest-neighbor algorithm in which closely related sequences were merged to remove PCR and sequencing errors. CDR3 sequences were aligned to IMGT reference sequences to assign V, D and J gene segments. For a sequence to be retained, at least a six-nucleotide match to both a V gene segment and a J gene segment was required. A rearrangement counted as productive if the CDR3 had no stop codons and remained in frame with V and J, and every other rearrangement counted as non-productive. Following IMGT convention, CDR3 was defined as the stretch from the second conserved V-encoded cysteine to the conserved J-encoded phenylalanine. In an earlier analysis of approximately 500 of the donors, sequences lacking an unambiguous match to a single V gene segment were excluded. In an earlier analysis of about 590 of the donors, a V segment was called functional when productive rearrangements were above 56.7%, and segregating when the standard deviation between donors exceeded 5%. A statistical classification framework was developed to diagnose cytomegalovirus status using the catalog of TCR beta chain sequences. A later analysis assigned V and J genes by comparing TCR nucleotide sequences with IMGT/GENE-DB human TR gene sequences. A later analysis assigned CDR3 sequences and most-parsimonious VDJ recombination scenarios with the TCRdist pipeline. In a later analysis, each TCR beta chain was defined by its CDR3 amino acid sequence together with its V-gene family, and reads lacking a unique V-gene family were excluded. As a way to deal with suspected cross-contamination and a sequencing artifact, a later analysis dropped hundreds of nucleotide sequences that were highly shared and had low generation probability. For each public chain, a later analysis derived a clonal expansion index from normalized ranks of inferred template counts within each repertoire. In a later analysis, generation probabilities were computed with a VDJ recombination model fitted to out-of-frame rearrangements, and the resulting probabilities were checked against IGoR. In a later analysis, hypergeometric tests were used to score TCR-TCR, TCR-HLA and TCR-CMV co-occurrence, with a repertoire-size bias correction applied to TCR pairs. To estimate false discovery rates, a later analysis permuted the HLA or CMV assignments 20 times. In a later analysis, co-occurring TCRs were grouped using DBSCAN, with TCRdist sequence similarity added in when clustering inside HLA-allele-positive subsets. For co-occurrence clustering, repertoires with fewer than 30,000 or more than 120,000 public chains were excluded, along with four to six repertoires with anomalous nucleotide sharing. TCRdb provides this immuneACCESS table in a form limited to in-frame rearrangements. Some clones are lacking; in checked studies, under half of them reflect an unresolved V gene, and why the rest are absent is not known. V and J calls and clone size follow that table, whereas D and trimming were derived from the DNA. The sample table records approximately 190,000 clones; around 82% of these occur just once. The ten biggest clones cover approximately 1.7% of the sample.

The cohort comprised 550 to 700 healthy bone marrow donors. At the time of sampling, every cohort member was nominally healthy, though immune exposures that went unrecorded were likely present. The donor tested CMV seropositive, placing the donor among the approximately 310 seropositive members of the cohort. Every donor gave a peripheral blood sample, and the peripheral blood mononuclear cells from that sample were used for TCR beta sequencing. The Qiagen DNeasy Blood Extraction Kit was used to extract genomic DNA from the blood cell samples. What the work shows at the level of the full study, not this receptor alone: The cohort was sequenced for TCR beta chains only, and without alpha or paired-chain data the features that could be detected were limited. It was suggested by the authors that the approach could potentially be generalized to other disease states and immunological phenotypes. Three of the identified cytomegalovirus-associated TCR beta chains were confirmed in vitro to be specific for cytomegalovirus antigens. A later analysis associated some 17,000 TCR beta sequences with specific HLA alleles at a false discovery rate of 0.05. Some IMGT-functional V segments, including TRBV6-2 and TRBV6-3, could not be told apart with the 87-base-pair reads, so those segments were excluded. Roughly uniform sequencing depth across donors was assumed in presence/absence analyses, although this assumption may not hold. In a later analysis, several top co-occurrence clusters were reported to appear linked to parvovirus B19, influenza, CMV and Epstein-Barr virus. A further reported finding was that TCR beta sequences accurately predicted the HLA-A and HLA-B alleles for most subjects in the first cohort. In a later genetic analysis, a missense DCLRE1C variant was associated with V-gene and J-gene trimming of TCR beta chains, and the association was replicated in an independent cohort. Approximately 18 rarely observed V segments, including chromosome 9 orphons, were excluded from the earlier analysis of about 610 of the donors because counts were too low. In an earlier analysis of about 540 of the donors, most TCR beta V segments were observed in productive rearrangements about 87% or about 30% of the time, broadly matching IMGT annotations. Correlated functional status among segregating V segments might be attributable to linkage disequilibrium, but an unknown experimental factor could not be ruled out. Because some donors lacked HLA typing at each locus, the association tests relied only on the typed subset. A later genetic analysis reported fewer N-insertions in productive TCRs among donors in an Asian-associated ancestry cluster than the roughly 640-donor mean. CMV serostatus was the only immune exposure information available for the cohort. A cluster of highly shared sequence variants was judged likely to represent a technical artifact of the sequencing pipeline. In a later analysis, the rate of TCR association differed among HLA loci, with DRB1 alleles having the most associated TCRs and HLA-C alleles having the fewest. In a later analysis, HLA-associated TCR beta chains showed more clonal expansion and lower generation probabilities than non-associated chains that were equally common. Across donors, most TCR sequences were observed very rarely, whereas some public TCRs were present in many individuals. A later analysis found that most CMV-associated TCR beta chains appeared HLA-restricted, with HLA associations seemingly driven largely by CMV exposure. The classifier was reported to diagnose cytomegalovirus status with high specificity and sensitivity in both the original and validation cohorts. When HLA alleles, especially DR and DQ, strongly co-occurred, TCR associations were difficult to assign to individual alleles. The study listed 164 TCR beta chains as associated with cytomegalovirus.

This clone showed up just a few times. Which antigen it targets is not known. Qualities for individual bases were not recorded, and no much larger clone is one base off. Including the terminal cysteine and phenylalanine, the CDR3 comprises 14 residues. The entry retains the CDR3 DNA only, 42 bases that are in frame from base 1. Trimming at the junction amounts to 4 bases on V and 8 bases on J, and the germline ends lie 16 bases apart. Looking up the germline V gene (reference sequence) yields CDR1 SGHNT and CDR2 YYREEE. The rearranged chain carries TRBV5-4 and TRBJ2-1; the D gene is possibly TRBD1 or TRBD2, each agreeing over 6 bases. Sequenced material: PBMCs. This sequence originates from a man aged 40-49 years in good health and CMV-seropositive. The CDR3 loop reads CASSVDRSSDEQFF. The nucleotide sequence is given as TGTGCCAGCAGCGTGGACAGATCTAGCGATGAGCAGTTCTTC.